This T cell receptor beta chain is from a study of patients and donors after allogeneic stem cell transplantation. This clonotype was seen at least ten times. V lost 6 bases, J lost 8 bases, and 12 bases lay in between. This CDR3 spans 12 amino acids. TCRdb reprocessed the RT-PCR reads via MiXCR and lists one record per CDR3 protein. In the table there are 800,000 to 1,000,000 distinct CDR3 sequences, 18% of which are singletons. The sample taken for sequencing was blood, either unsorted or a sorted T cell fraction (not recorded which). The clonotype originates from a human donor who was either an allogeneic HSCT recipient or a stem cell or donor lymphocyte infusion donor (not recorded which). It is not recorded whose cells these are; they may come from a transplant donor. This chain uses TRBV12-3 or TRBV12-4 with TRBJ2-3; D remains unclear. CDR3 sequence (DNA): TGTGCCAGCAGGTCCCTAGGCAGTACGCAGTATTTT. This sequence encodes CASRSLGSTQYF.